Reported below is one TCR beta chain. Its antigen remains unknown. CDR3 length: 15 residues. V trimming: 3 bases; J trimming: 1 base; junction bases outside the gene matches: 4. The V gene's germline CDR1 is KGHSH and CDR2 LQKENI. The data were obtained in a study of T cells and copy number aberrations in small-cell lung cancer. Study-wide points: Versus adjacent lung, tumor T-cell richness and clonality were lower; density nonsignificantly.

Limited-stage small-cell lung cancer patients underwent surgery between the late 2000s and the early 2020s. No donor received preoperative chemotherapy or radiotherapy, or immunotherapy before or after surgery. Here immunoSEQ multiplex PCR was the method, and the copy in TCRdb shows in-frame clones only, minus some. In the table there are about 2,900 clones, about nine tenths of which are singletons. The gene calls are TRBV18 and TRBJ1-2; 8 nucleotides agree with TRBD1. What was sequenced was normal tissue next to the tumor. The receptor's source is a man aged 50-60 years with small cell lung cancer. The CDR3 spells CASSPQGALNYGYTF. The CDR3 bases are TGTGCCAGCTCACCCCAGGGGGCCCTTAACTATGGCTACACCTTC. The full variable domain, rest sourced from reference TRBV18 and TRBJ1-2, is NAGVMQNPRHLVRRRGQEARLRCSPMKGHSHVYWYRQLPEEGLKFMVYLQKENIIDESGMPKERFSAEFPKEGPSILRIQQVVRGDSAAYFCASSPQGALNYGYTFGSGTRLTVV.